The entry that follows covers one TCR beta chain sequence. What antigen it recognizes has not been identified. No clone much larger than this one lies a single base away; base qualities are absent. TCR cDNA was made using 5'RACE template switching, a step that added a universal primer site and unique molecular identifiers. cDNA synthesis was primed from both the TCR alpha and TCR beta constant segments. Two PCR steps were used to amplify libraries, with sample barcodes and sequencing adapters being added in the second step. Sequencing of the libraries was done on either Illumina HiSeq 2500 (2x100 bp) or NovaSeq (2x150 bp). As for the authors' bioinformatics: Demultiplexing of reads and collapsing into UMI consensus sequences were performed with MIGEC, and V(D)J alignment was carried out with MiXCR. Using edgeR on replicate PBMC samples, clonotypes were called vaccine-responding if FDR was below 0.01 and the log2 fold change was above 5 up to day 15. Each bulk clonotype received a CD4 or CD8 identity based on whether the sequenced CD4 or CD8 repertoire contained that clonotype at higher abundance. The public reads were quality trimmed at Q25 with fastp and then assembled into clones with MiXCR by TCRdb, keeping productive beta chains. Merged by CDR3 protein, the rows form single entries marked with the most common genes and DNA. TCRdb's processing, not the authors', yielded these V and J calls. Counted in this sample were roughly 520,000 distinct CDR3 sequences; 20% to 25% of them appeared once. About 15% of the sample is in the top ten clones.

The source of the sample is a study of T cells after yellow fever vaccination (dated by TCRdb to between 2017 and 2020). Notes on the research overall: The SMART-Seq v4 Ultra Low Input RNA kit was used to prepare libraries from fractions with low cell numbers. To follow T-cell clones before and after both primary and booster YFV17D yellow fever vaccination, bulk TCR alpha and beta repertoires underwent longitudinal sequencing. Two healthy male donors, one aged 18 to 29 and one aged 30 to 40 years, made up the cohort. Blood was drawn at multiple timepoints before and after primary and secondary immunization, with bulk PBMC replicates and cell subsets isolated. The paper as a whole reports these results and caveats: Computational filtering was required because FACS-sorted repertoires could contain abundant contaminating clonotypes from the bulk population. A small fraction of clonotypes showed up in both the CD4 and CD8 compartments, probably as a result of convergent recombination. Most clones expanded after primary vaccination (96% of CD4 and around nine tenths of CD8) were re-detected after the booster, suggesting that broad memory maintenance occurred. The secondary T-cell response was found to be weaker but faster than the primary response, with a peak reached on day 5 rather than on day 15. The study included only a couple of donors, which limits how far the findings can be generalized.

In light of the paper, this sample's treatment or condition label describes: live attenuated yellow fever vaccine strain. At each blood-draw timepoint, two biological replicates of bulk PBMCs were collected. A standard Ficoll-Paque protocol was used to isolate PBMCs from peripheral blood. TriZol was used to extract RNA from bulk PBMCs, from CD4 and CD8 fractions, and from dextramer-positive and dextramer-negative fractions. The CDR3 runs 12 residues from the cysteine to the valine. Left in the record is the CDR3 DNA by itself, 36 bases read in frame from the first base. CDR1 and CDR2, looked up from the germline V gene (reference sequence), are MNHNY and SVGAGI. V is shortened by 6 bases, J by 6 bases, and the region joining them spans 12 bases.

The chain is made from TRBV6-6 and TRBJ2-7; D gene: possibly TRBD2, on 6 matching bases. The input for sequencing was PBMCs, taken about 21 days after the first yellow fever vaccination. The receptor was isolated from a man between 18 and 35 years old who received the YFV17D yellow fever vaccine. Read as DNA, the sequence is TGTGCCAGCAGAGAGGAGGGCCGCGAGCAGTACGTC. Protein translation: CASREEGREQYV.